The 19 T cell receptor beta chains listed next were all sequenced from one sample in a study of identical twins. TCRdb called the 5' RACE reads again in MiXCR, with one record for every CDR3 protein. The table lists some 560,000 distinct CDR3 sequences, over 8.5% of them singletons, with around 3.1% in the top ten. The same specimen was also included in a second study, on yellow fever vaccine responses in identical twins.

Input material: PBMCs. The source of these receptors is a woman younger than 30 in good health.

The CDR3, as DNA: TGTGCCAGCAGTTCACTACAGGGGCATTCACCCCTCCACTTT. Amino acid sequence: CASSSLQGHSPLHF. The J gene is TRBJ1-6, the V gene TRBV6-5; 7 positions match TRBD1. Germline loops: CDR1 MNHEY, CDR2 SVGAGI. There are 14 residues in the CDR3. V shed 4 bases, J shed 8 bases, and the junction held 5 bases outside the gene matches.

As DNA, the CDR3 is TGTGCCAGCAGCTGGGACGGCACAACCTATGGCTACACCTTC. Protein: CASSWDGTTYGYTF. The V gene is TRBV7-3, the J gene TRBJ1-2; the D gene is possibly TRBD1 (5 bases). Germline CDR1 reads SGHTA; CDR2 reads FQGTGA. Trimming took off 4 bases at V and 4 bases at J, with 13 bases between the two ends. The CDR3 totals 14 residues.

The V call is TRBV30, the J call TRBJ2-7, with D perhaps given as TRBD1 or TRBD2 (5 bases each). This CDR3 comprises 13 residues. V was cut by 2 bases and J by 3 bases, with 11 bases left in between. The germline gives CDR1 GTSNPN, CDR2 SVGIG (reference sequence). The CDR3, as DNA: TGTGCCTGGAGTCCGGGACCCTTCTACGAGCAGTACTTC. This gives the protein CAWSPGPFYEQYF.

This clonotype was observed a handful of times. This sequence joins TRBV10-3 and TRBJ2-5; 11 nucleotides match TRBD1. The CDR3 runs 16 residues. CDR1 is ENHRY and CDR2 is SYGVKD in the germline V gene. J was trimmed by 4 bases and V by 9 bases; bases with no gene match: 13. CDR3 in amino acids: CAIGRTGGEFGETQYF. CDR3 DNA: TGTGCCATAGGGAGGACAGGGGGCGAATTCGGAGAGACCCAGTACTTC.

This clonotype was seen a handful of times. This sequence joins TRBV4-2 and TRBJ2-1; D may be TRBD2 (6 bases). V lost 3 bases, J lost 0 bases, and 15 bases lay in between. Germline CDR1 LGHNA, CDR2 YNFKEQ. The CDR3 is made up of 17 amino acids. The CDR3 spells CASSQSPRLDSYNEQFF. Written as DNA, the CDR3 is TGTGCCAGCAGCCAGTCCCCTAGACTAGACTCCTACAATGAGCAGTTCTTC.

The sample holds many counts of this clonotype. The V call is TRBV15, the J call TRBJ2-1; possibly TRBD1 for D (6 bases). Per the germline V gene, CDR1 is LNHNV and CDR2 is YYDKDF (reference sequence). CDR3 size: 15 residues. V dropped 0 bases and J dropped 3 bases, with 9 bases sitting between them. CDR3 in amino acids: CATSRERGGYNEQFF. The CDR3 bases are TGTGCCACCAGCAGAGAGAGAGGGGGCTACAATGAGCAGTTCTTC.

In this sample, this clonotype turned up many times. V gene TRBV9 combines with J gene TRBJ2-7; possible D gene TRBD2, 6 bases. The ends were cut back, 4 bases at V and 0 bases at J, with 11 bases in the middle. This CDR3 is 14 amino acids long. Germline lookup yields CDR1 SGDLS and CDR2 YYNGEE. The CDR3 nucleotides are TGTGCCAGCAGCCCCCAGGGAGGCTCCTACGAGCAGTACTTC. It specifies CASSPQGGSYEQYF. Full variable domain (rest looked up from reference TRBV9 and TRBJ2-7): DSGVTQTPKHLITATGQRVTLRCSPRSGDLSVYWYQQSLDQGLQFLIQYYNGEERAKGNILERFSAQQFPDLHSELNLSSLELGDSALYFCASSPQGGSYEQYFGPGTRLTVT.

This clonotype has at least ten counts. This chain joins TRBV5-1 and TRBJ2-1, with 12 bases identical to TRBD2. The ends lost 0 bases at V and 2 bases at J; junction bases unmatched: 6. Germline CDR1 reads SGHRS; CDR2 reads YFSETQ. There are 18 residues in the CDR3. As DNA, the CDR3 is TGCGCCAGCAGCTTGGGTCGACTAGCGGGAGACCCCTACAATGAGCAGTTCTTC. It translates to CASSLGRLAGDPYNEQFF.

This clonotype was counted between two and nine times. V gene TRBV28 combines with J gene TRBJ2-1; D call uncertain. This CDR3 is built from 16 residues. Germline lookup yields CDR1 MDHEN and CDR2 SYDVKM. The ends were cut back, 6 bases at V and 0 bases at J, with 15 bases in the middle. The CDR3 here is CASSSPTVSSYNEQFF. The CDR3 coding sequence is TGTGCCAGCAGCTCACCGACCGTTAGCTCCTACAATGAGCAGTTCTTC.

J is TRBJ2-5 and V is TRBV7-8, with 9 bases lining up with TRBD2. Looked up from germline, CDR1 is SGHVS and CDR2 is FQNEAQ. The CDR3 consists of 16 residues. V shed 4 bases and J 2 bases; nucleotides not matched to a gene: 8. CDR3 sequence: CASSSRGTSKQETQYF. CDR3 nucleotides: TGTGCCAGCAGCTCAAGAGGGACTAGCAAGCAAGAGACCCAGTACTTC.

This clonotype was counted between two and nine times. This chain links TRBV20-1 with TRBJ2-3; 10 nucleotides match TRBD2. The germline V gene encodes CDR1 DFQATT and CDR2 SNEGSKA (reference sequence). V was pared by 3 bases and J by 6 bases, with 9 bases of the junction left unmatched. The CDR3 contains 15 residues. The CDR3 protein is CSASPRLAGADTQYF. DNA for the CDR3: TGCAGTGCTAGCCCCCGGCTAGCGGGAGCGGATACGCAGTATTTT.

This chain connects TRBV5-1 to TRBJ2-3; no firm D call. CDR3 size: 13 residues. Germline V gene lookup returns CDR1 SGHRS and CDR2 YFSETQ. Trimming cost V 0 bases and J 2 bases, with 4 bases left between them. The CDR3 here is CASSLDTTDTQYF. The CDR3 DNA follows: TGCGCCAGCAGCTTGGACACCACAGATACGCAGTATTTT.

This chain uses TRBV7-2 with TRBJ2-5; 11 bases are a match to TRBD2. Germline CDR1 SGHTA, CDR2 FQGNSA. Trimming at V came to 7 bases and at J to 3 bases, leaving 7 bases not matched to a gene. The CDR3 runs 15 residues. The CDR3: CASIRSLAGEETQYF. The DNA of the CDR3 is TGTGCCAGCATCCGATCACTAGCGGGGGAAGAGACCCAGTACTTC.

This clonotype was picked up many times. The genes are TRBV12-3 or TRBV12-4 and TRBJ1-2; no definite D call. Trimming shortened V by 6 bases and J by 5 bases, and 10 bases separated the two germline ends. This CDR3 is 12 amino acids long. CDR3 loop: CASSPRRYGYTF. For the CDR3, the DNA is TGTGCCAGCAGCCCCAGAAGGTATGGCTACACCTTC.

The chain uses TRBV7-9 and TRBJ2-2; 13 bases agree with TRBD2. CDR1 and CDR2 (germline): SEHNR, FQNEAQ (reference sequence). CDR3 length: 17 residues. The V segment lost 4 bases and the J segment 4 bases; nucleotides outside the gene matches: 6. DNA for the CDR3: TGTGCCAGCAGCTCAAGTGGACTAGCGGGAGTCACCGGGGAGCTGTTTTTT. Its translation: CASSSSGLAGVTGELFF.

The chain couples TRBV11-2 to TRBJ2-1; no clear D. Germline V gene sequence: CDR1 SGHAT, CDR2 FQNNGV. V was pared by 5 bases and J by 15 bases, with 17 bases between. The CDR3 sequence is 12 residues long. CDR3 sequence (DNA): TGTGCCAGCAGCCCAACTGGCCCCCGCGCGTTCTTC. Amino acid sequence: CASSPTGPRAFF.

This chain links TRBV5-1 with TRBJ2-7; D gene unclear. The CDR3 has 15 amino acids. Trimming pared 7 bases from V and 0 bases from J, leaving 17 bases between. Germline V gene sequence: CDR1 SGHRS, CDR2 YFSETQ. In DNA, the CDR3 is TGCGCCAGCCGCCGAACGGGTGGGGACTCCTACGAGCAGTACTTC. This encodes CASRRTGGDSYEQYF.

This clonotype was detected many times. V usage is TRBV15 and J usage is TRBJ2-3; D unclear. This CDR3 region has 16 residues. Between the trimmed V and J ends, which lost 4 bases and 0 bases, there was a span of 14 bases. Germline V CDR1 and CDR2: LNHNV, YYDKDF (reference sequence). The chain's CDR3 is CATSIQTLTSTDTQYF. In nucleotides, the CDR3 is TGTGCCACCAGCATACAGACATTAACTAGCACAGATACGCAGTATTTT.

The V gene is TRBV13, the J gene TRBJ2-7; D unclear. CDR3 size: 12 residues. With 3 bases removed from V and 7 bases from J, the gap between germline ends came to 10 bases. CDR1 is PRHDT, CDR2 FYEKMQ, per germline (reference sequence). CDR3: CASSFREEEQYF. CDR3 DNA: TGTGCCAGCAGCTTCCGTGAAGAGGAGCAGTACTTC.